This passage covers 32 T cell receptor beta chains from one sample sequenced in a study of blood T cell repertoires in COVID-19. Profiling relied on immunoSEQ multiplex PCR, and the TCRdb table lists in-frame clones only, not all of them. The sample lists about 94,000 clones; roughly 80% were seen once. Sample: peripheral blood. The receptors here all came from a human donor in a cohort sampled during active COVID-19.

The genes are TRBV2 and TRBJ1-1; D may be TRBD1 (5 bases). CDR1 and CDR2 (germline): SNHLY, FYNNEI. The CDR3 contains 13 residues. V was cut by 6 bases and J by 0 bases, with 8 bases left in between. CDR3 sequence: CASSAGVNTEAFF. The CDR3 nucleotides are TGTGCCAGCAGCGCGGGGGTGAACACTGAAGCTTTCTTT.

This chain connects TRBV4-1 to TRBJ1-6; D remains ambiguous. V was cut by 0 bases and J by 10 bases, with 16 bases left in between. Germline CDR1 reads MGHRA; CDR2 reads YSYEKL. The CDR3 extends over 16 amino acids. CDR3 region: CASSQDWVRGGSPLHF. The CDR3 DNA sequence: TGCGCCAGCAGCCAAGATTGGGTGAGAGGAGGGTCACCCCTCCACTTT.

The chain links TRBV18 to TRBJ1-1; TRBD1 matches 7 bases. Germline-derived CDR1 and CDR2 are KGHSH and LQKENI. Trimming removed 2 bases from V and 4 bases from J; junction bases left unmatched: 4. The length of the CDR3 is 14 residues. CDR3: CASSPETGRTEAFF. CDR3 DNA sequence: TGTGCCAGCTCACCAGAGACAGGGCGCACTGAAGCTTTCTTT. The full variable domain, with the rest looked up from reference TRBV18 and TRBJ1-1, is NAGVMQNPRHLVRRRGQEARLRCSPMKGHSHVYWYRQLPEEGLKFMVYLQKENIIDESGMPKERFSAEFPKEGPSILRIQQVVRGDSAAYFCASSPETGRTEAFFGQGTRLTVV.

The chain uses TRBV5-1 and TRBJ2-7; a weak D match, TRBD1 (6 bases). Trimming stripped 0 bases from V and 2 bases from J, with 12 bases between. The CDR3 length is 15 residues. The germline V gene has CDR1 SGHRS and CDR2 YFSETQ. This CDR3 is CASSLGAGATYEQYF. CDR3 DNA: TGCGCCAGCAGCTTGGGGGCAGGGGCAACCTACGAGCAGTACTTC.

This chain connects TRBV7-8 to TRBJ2-2; 7 bases are shared with TRBD2. V shed 5 bases and J 7 bases; nucleotides not matched to a gene: 7. Germline CDR1 is SGHVS and CDR2 is FQNEAQ. The CDR3 sequence is 14 residues long. The CDR3 nucleotides read TGTGCCAGCAGCCGAACGGGGGGTCACGGGGAGCTGTTTTTT. Translation gives CASSRTGGHGELFF.

This clone has a handful of counts. V gene TRBV5-1 combines with J gene TRBJ1-1; 9 bases are a match to TRBD1. CDR3 length equals 14 residues. CDR1 SGHRS and CDR2 YFSETQ come from the germline V gene. J was trimmed by 4 bases and V by 4 bases; bases with no gene match: 5. The CDR3 coding sequence is TGCGCCAGCAGCACCCAGGACAGGGGCACTGAAGCTTTCTTT. The encoded protein is CASSTQDRGTEAFF.

The CDR3 loop reads CASSLRGLNTEAFF. The CDR3, as DNA: TGTGCCAGCAGCTTACGAGGCTTGAACACTGAAGCTTTCTTT. This chain joins TRBV5-5 and TRBJ1-1; D is unclear. The germline V and J ends were trimmed by 2 bases and 0 bases, with 8 bases remaining between them. Germline lookup yields CDR1 SGHKS and CDR2 YYEKEE (reference sequence). This CDR3 comprises 14 residues. Filled out from reference TRBV5-5 and TRBJ1-1, the complete variable domain reads DAGVTQSPTHLIKTRGQQVTLRCSPISGHKSVSWYQQVLGQGPQFIFQYYEKEERGRGNFPDRFSARQFPNYSSELNVNALLLGDSALYLCASSLRGLNTEAFFGQGTRLTVV.

The V call is TRBV19, the J call TRBJ2-7, with 14 bases lining up with TRBD2. With 1 base clipped from V and 4 bases from J, the junction kept 0 bases outside the gene matches. Germline CDR1 reads LNHDA; CDR2 reads SQIVND (reference sequence). This CDR3 has 15 amino acids. The CDR3 DNA is TGTGCCAGTAGTATAGGGACTAGCGGGAGGTACGAGCAGTACTTC. Translating it yields CASSIGTSGRYEQYF. Filled out from reference TRBV19 and TRBJ2-7, the complete variable domain reads DGGITQSPKYLFRKEGQNVTLSCEQNLNHDAMYWYRQDPGQGLRLIYYSQIVNDFQKGDIAEGYSVSREKKESFPLTVTSAQKNPTAFYLCASSIGTSGRYEQYFGPGTRLTVT.

J is TRBJ2-7 and V is TRBV6-5, with TRBD1 matching 12 bases. This CDR3 is built from 15 residues. V gave up 5 bases and J gave up 2 bases; unmatched junction bases: 4. Germline CDR1 is MNHEY and CDR2 is SVGAGI. The CDR3 is CASSRDRGPTYEQYF. The CDR3 DNA reads as TGTGCCAGCAGTCGGGACAGGGGGCCCACCTACGAGCAGTACTTC.

The chain recombines TRBV6-5 with TRBJ1-6; D call uncertain. The CDR3 length is 16 residues. Deletions cut 0 bases from V and 4 bases from J, with 10 bases between. Germline CDR1 MNHEY, CDR2 SVGAGI. The CDR3 nucleotides are TGTGCCAGCAGTTACTCGGCGGTCGTTTATAATTCACCCCTCCACTTT. Protein sequence: CASSYSAVVYNSPLHF.

This rearrangement joins TRBV6-5 to TRBJ2-5, with 7 nucleotides matching TRBD2. CDR3 size: 15 residues. From germline, CDR1 is MNHEY and CDR2 SVGAGI. Losses at the gene ends were 7 bases for V and 6 bases for J; bases not matched to a gene: 14. CDR3 in amino acids: CASILLAAGPKTQYF. The DNA for the CDR3 is TGTGCCAGCATTCTGCTAGCGGCGGGGCCTAAGACCCAGTACTTC.

V usage is TRBV6-5 and J usage is TRBJ1-4; D gene unclear. The CDR3 is 12 residues long. The germline V and J ends were trimmed by 6 bases and 8 bases, with 10 bases remaining between them. Germline assignment: CDR1 MNHEY and CDR2 SVGAGI. The CDR3 loop is CASSETGEKLFF. In DNA, the CDR3 is TGTGCCAGCAGCGAGACGGGGGAAAAACTGTTTTTT.

CDR3 DNA sequence: TGTGCCAGCACCCGGAGCTGGGTAGCTTTCTTT. This gives the protein CASTRSWVAFF. This chain joins TRBV21-1 and TRBJ1-1. TRBV21-1 has pseudogene status. The CDR3 loop spans 11 amino acids.

This clone showed up just a few times. CDR3 residues: CAWSVSRYEQYF. In DNA form, the CDR3 reads TGTGCCTGGAGTGTGTCTCGCTACGAGCAGTACTTC. V usage is TRBV30 and J usage is TRBJ2-7; no definite D call. CDR3 length: 12 residues. The V gene lost 0 bases and the J gene lost 3 bases, with 6 bases spanning the gap. Germline-derived CDR1 and CDR2 are GTSNPN and SVGIG (reference sequence).

The CDR3 region is CASSPQAGRAGDAYEQYF. CDR3 DNA sequence: TGTGCCAGCTCACCACAGGCGGGGCGAGCGGGAGATGCCTACGAGCAGTACTTC. This chain joins TRBV18 and TRBJ2-7, with TRBD2 matching over 8 bases. The CDR3 totals 18 residues. J lost 2 bases, V lost 1 base, and 13 bases had no gene match. Germline CDR1 and CDR2: KGHSH and LQKENI.

The J gene is TRBJ2-7, the V gene TRBV4-2; D gene unclear. CDR3 length: 13 residues. Germline CDR1 LGHNA, CDR2 YNFKEQ. Trimming shortened V by 1 base and J by 3 bases, and 7 bases separated the two germline ends. The CDR3 DNA reads as TGTGCCAGCAGCCAAGCCAGGTACTACGAGCAGTACTTC. Translating it yields CASSQARYYEQYF.

The J gene is TRBJ1-3, the V gene TRBV5-5; D perhaps matches TRBD1 (5 bases). This CDR3 comprises 16 residues. V was shortened by 0 bases and J by 1 base, with 11 bases between the two germline ends. Looked up from germline, CDR1 is SGHKS and CDR2 is YYEKEE (reference sequence). In nucleotides, the CDR3 is TGTGCCAGCAGCTTGGCGGGGGGTATATCTGGAAACACCATATATTTT. Translation gives CASSLAGGISGNTIYF. Full variable domain (remainder filled in from reference TRBV5-5 and TRBJ1-3): DAGVTQSPTHLIKTRGQQVTLRCSPISGHKSVSWYQQVLGQGPQFIFQYYEKEERGRGNFPDRFSARQFPNYSSELNVNALLLGDSALYLCASSLAGGISGNTIYFGEGSWLTVV.

The chain combines TRBV30 with TRBJ1-6; no clear D. V was pared by 3 bases and J by 7 bases, with 16 bases between. CDR1 GTSNPN and CDR2 SVGIG come from the germline V gene (reference sequence). The CDR3 is 15 residues long. CDR3 region: CAWRRGFSGNSPLHF. The CDR3 DNA sequence: TGTGCCTGGAGACGAGGATTTAGCGGGAATTCACCCCTCCACTTT.

The chain is built from TRBV5-5 and TRBJ2-3, with D possibly matching TRBD2 (6 bases). Germline V lookup: CDR1 SGHKS, CDR2 YYEKEE (reference sequence). The CDR3 spans 18 residues. Trimming removed 4 bases from V and 2 bases from J, with 23 bases in between. The CDR3 is CASSARLMGGFNTDTQYF. Here the CDR3 DNA reads TGTGCCAGCAGCGCCCGGTTGATGGGAGGCTTTAACACAGATACGCAGTATTTT.

In DNA, the CDR3 is TGTGCCAGCAGTGAAGATGGGACAGGTTATTTTAACTATGGCTACACCTTC. This sequence encodes CASSEDGTGYFNYGYTF. The chain uses TRBV6-1 and TRBJ1-2; 8 bases are shared with TRBD1. This CDR3 region has 17 residues. Germline values: CDR1 MNHNS, CDR2 SASEGT. V shed 1 base and J 1 base; nucleotides not matched to a gene: 8.

V gene TRBV15 combines with J gene TRBJ2-1; 12 bases line up with TRBD1. After removal of 1 base from V and 8 bases from J, the junction contained 9 bases not matched to a gene. CDR1 is LNHNV and CDR2 is YYDKDF in the germline V gene (reference sequence). The CDR3 covers 17 residues. CDR3 sequence: CATSRGRAGQGADEQFF. The CDR3 DNA follows: TGTGCCACCAGCAGAGGCCGAGCGGGACAGGGGGCCGATGAGCAGTTCTTC. The entire variable domain, with the rest obtained from reference TRBV15 and TRBJ2-1, is as follows: DAMVIQNPRYQVTQFGKPVTLSCSQTLNHNVMYWYQQKSSQAPKLLFHYYDKDFNNEADTPDNFQSRRPNTSFCFLDIRSPGLGDTAMYLCATSRGRAGQGADEQFFGPGTRLTVL.

This chain links TRBV28 with TRBJ2-1, with D tentatively TRBD1 (5 bases). The CDR3 sequence is 13 residues long. In germline, CDR1 is MDHEN, CDR2 SYDVKM. The V end was cut by 5 bases, the J end by 9 bases, with 14 bases between. The CDR3: CASSVDSRVEQFF. CDR3 coding DNA: TGTGCCAGCAGTGTCGATTCCAGGGTTGAGCAGTTCTTC. The variable domain in full, with the rest retrieved from reference TRBV28 and TRBJ2-1, is DVKVTQSSRYLVKRTGEKVFLECVQDMDHENMFWYRQDPGLGLRLIYFSYDVKMKEKGDIPEGYSVSREKKERFSLILESASTNQTSMYLCASSVDSRVEQFFGPGTRLTVL.

V is TRBV19 and J is TRBJ1-1, with D hard to call. The V and J ends lost 3 bases and 5 bases respectively, with 7 bases between them. CDR3 length: 12 amino acids. Germline V gene sequence: CDR1 LNHDA, CDR2 SQIVND (reference sequence). CDR3 residues: CASSIFQTEAFF. The CDR3 nucleotides are TGTGCCAGTAGTATTTTTCAGACTGAAGCTTTCTTT.

This clone showed up many times. This chain connects TRBV18 to TRBJ2-6, with unresolved D. V was trimmed by 5 bases and J by 0 bases, leaving 5 bases between them. CDR1 is KGHSH and CDR2 is LQKENI in the germline V gene. The CDR3 totals 14 residues. In DNA, the CDR3 is TGTGCCAGCTCATATAGCTCTGGGGCCAACGTCCTGACTTTC. Translating it yields CASSYSSGANVLTF.

This clone appeared once. The V and J genes are TRBV6-2 or TRBV6-3 and TRBJ2-2, with a tentative D call TRBD2 (6 bases). In germline, CDR1 is MNHEY, CDR2 SVGEGT. This CDR3 has 16 residues. Trimming removed 4 bases from V and 5 bases from J, with 17 bases in between. The CDR3 reads CASSLGQAGLTGELFF. CDR3 bases: TGTGCCAGCAGTTTGGGGCAAGCGGGCCTAACCGGGGAGCTGTTTTTT.

There are a few counts of this clone. The chain couples TRBV27 to TRBJ2-7; 9 bases are shared with TRBD2. Germline lookup yields CDR1 MNHEY and CDR2 SMNVEV (reference sequence). This CDR3 spans 14 amino acids. V shed 5 bases and J 4 bases; nucleotides not matched to a gene: 6. The CDR3 region is CASSTRGRAYEQYF. The CDR3 DNA follows: TGTGCCAGCAGTACCCGCGGGAGGGCGTACGAGCAGTACTTC.

V gene TRBV18 combines with J gene TRBJ2-5; possibly TRBD1 for D (5 bases). The CDR3 contains 15 residues. Germline CDR1 and CDR2: KGHSH and LQKENI. Trimming removed 2 bases from V and 4 bases from J, with 14 bases in between. In DNA, the CDR3 is TGTGCCAGCTCACCAAATGTAGGGGTCGGAGAGACCCAGTACTTC. Protein product: CASSPNVGVGETQYF.

This clone was counted between two and nine times. This chain joins TRBV2 and TRBJ1-6, with TRBD1 matching 7 bases. This CDR3 is built from 17 residues. Trimming removed 6 bases from V and 0 bases from J; junction bases left unmatched: 8. Germline lookup yields CDR1 SNHLY and CDR2 FYNNEI. CDR3 sequence: CASRKTGSSSYNSPLHF. The CDR3 bases are TGTGCCAGCAGAAAGACAGGGAGCAGCTCCTATAATTCACCCCTCCACTTT.

This chain connects TRBV7-3 to TRBJ2-2; D is undetermined. The CDR3 loop spans 16 amino acids. CDR1 SGHTA and CDR2 FQGTGA come from the germline V gene. Trimming stripped 5 bases from V and 0 bases from J, with 13 bases between. CDR3 in DNA: TGTGCCAGCAGCCCCTACTCGGTCGCGAACACCGGGGAGCTGTTTTTT. Protein product: CASSPYSVANTGELFF.

The gene calls are TRBV6-2 or TRBV6-3 and TRBJ1-2; the D gene is possibly TRBD1 (6 bases). CDR1 is MNHEY, CDR2 SVGEGT, per germline. This CDR3 contains 14 residues. V dropped 4 bases and J dropped 0 bases, with 9 bases sitting between them. CDR3: CASSFRTANYGYTF. The CDR3 region has the DNA TGTGCCAGCAGTTTTAGGACAGCTAACTATGGCTACACCTTC.

The J gene is TRBJ2-6, the V gene TRBV4-2; a weak D match, TRBD2 (5 bases). Germline lookup yields CDR1 LGHNA and CDR2 YNFKEQ. The CDR3 has 17 amino acids. V shed 0 bases and J shed 0 bases, with 9 bases lying between them. The CDR3 is CASSQDRGSSGANVLTF. The CDR3 DNA reads TGTGCCAGCAGCCAAGATCGTGGGAGCTCTGGGGCCAACGTCCTGACTTTC.

This clone has only a few counts. The chain is built from TRBV24-1 and TRBJ2-1, with unresolved D. Germline V CDR1 and CDR2: KGHDR, SFDVKD. V gave up 5 bases and J gave up 0 bases, with 7 bases separating them. The CDR3 has 14 amino acids. The CDR3 nucleotides are TGTGCCACCAGTGGACATAGCTCCTACAATGAGCAGTTCTTC. Protein: CATSGHSSYNEQFF.